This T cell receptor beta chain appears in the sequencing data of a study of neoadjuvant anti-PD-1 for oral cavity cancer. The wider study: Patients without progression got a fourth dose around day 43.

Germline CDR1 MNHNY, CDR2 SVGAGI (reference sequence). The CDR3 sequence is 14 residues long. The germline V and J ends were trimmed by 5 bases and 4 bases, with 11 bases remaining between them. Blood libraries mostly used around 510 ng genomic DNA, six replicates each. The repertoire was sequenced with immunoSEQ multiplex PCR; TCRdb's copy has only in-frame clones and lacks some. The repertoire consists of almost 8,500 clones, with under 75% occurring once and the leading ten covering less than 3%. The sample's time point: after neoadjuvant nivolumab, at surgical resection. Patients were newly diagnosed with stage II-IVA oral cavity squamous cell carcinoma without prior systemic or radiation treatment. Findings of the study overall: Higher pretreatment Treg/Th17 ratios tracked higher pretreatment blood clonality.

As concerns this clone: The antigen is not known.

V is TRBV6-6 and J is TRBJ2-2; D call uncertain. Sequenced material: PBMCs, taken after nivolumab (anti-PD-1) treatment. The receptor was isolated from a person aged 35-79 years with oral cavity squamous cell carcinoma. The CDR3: CASSPLRRTGELFF. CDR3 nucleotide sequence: TGTGCCAGCAGTCCCCTTAGGCGCACCGGGGAGCTGTTTTTT.